The 20 T cell receptor beta chains below all came from one sample that was sequenced in a study of PD-1 blockade in classical Hodgkin lymphoma. Generated by immunoSEQ multiplex PCR, the TCRdb table keeps only in-frame clones and is missing some. Found here are fewer than 30,000 clones, around 90% of them singletons; the top ten hold around 6.7%. Each patient's relapse followed autologous stem cell transplantation, and brentuximab vedotin exposure varied. CD8+ T cell isolation from thawed PBMCs was performed by magnetic negative selection. The sample consisted of CD8+ T cells from blood, taken at baseline. Receptors were obtained from a human donor with classical Hodgkin lymphoma.

The chain couples TRBV19 to TRBJ1-5, with unresolved D. The germline gives CDR1 LNHDA, CDR2 SQIVND (reference sequence). V was clipped by 1 base and J by 0 bases, with 7 bases between them. CDR3 length equals 15 residues. As DNA, the CDR3 is TGTGCCAGTAGTATAGTGGCGTATAGCAATCAGCCCCAGCATTTT. Its protein is CASSIVAYSNQPQHF.

DNA of the CDR3: TGTGCCAGCGGGGTTCTTTCGGGGCAGCCCCAGCATTTT. It encodes CASGVLSGQPQHF. The gene calls are TRBV6-5 and TRBJ1-5, with no clear D. CDR3 length equals 13 residues. Germline V gene data show CDR1 as MNHEY and CDR2 as SVGAGI. The V end lost 8 bases, the J end lost 7 bases, and 15 bases lay between the germline ends.

The genes are TRBV27 and TRBJ1-5, with D maybe TRBD1 (5 bases). The germline CDR1 and CDR2 sequences are MNHEY and SMNVEV (reference sequence). The CDR3 sequence is 17 residues long. V lost 2 bases and J lost 2, with 16 bases in between. In DNA, the CDR3 is TGTGCCAGCAGTTTAGTCCCGACAGTTGGGCGCAATCAGCCCCAGCATTTT. Translating it yields CASSLVPTVGRNQPQHF.

V is TRBV2 and J is TRBJ2-7, with 8 bases identical to TRBD2. The trim removed 7 bases at V and 2 bases at J, leaving 1 base unmatched. Per the germline V gene, CDR1 is SNHLY and CDR2 is FYNNEI. This CDR3 comprises 12 residues. The CDR3 region is CASIAGTYEQYF. In nucleotides, the CDR3 is TGTGCCAGCATAGCGGGGACCTACGAGCAGTACTTC.

This chain links TRBV12-2 with TRBJ1-3. TRBV12-2 is a pseudogene. CDR3 size: 16 residues. DNA for the CDR3: TGTGCAAGTCGCTTGGTCAAAGAGGACTCTGGAAACACCATATATTTT. Its translation: CASRLVKEDSGNTIYF.

This chain connects TRBV28 to TRBJ1-1; D gene ambiguous. V lost 6 bases and J lost 1, with 9 bases in between. This CDR3 is built from 13 residues. CDR1 and CDR2 from the germline V gene are MDHEN and SYDVKM. The CDR3 loop is CASSDDPNTEAFF. CDR3 bases: TGTGCCAGCAGCGATGACCCGAACACTGAAGCTTTCTTT. Together with reference TRBV28 and TRBJ1-1, the CDR3 gives the full variable domain: DVKVTQSSRYLVKRTGEKVFLECVQDMDHENMFWYRQDPGLGLRLIYFSYDVKMKEKGDIPEGYSVSREKKERFSLILESASTNQTSMYLCASSDDPNTEAFFGQGTRLTVV.

V is TRBV27 and J is TRBJ2-7; 7 bases line up with TRBD1. In germline, CDR1 is MNHEY, CDR2 SMNVEV (reference sequence). V dropped 5 bases and J dropped 2; count of bases not matched to a gene: 18. The CDR3 runs 18 residues. The CDR3 loop reads CASSPTRRTGKYPYEQYF. CDR3 coding DNA: TGTGCCAGCAGTCCCACTCGAAGGACAGGCAAATATCCCTACGAGCAGTACTTC.

The V call is TRBV28, the J call TRBJ2-1, with TRBD2 as a possible D gene (6 bases). Germline-derived CDR1 and CDR2 are MDHEN and SYDVKM. CDR3 length: 16 residues. V was clipped by 5 bases and J by 5 bases, with 19 bases between them. CDR3 nucleotide sequence: TGTGCCAGCAGTGTGGGGACTTTGGTTTCCCACAATGAGCAGTTCTTC. Encoded protein: CASSVGTLVSHNEQFF.

V is TRBV27 and J is TRBJ1-5; D not certain. CDR1 and CDR2 from the germline V gene are MNHEY and SMNVEV (reference sequence). CDR3 length: 14 amino acids. Trimming took 5 bases from V and 4 from J, leaving 12 bases between them. In nucleotides, the CDR3 is TGTGCCAGCAGTCTAAACCGGGCAAATCAGCCCCAGCATTTT. Translated, it gives CASSLNRANQPQHF.

The chain carries TRBV6-6 and TRBJ2-7; weak D call: TRBD1 (5 bases). This CDR3 region has 13 residues. CDR1 is MNHNY, CDR2 SVGAGI, per germline (reference sequence). Trimming cost V 5 bases and J 2 bases, with 10 bases left between them. In nucleotides, the CDR3 is TGTGCCAGCAGTGAGACAGCCACCTACGAGCAGTACTTC. It yields the protein CASSETATYEQYF.

This clone was found once. The chain employs TRBV19 and TRBJ1-1, with D perhaps TRBD1 (6 bases). This CDR3 spans 14 amino acids. Between the trimmed V and J ends, which lost 4 bases and 4 bases, there was a span of 13 bases. The germline CDR1 and CDR2 sequences are LNHDA and SQIVND (reference sequence). The CDR3 spells CASSKQGPGTEAFF. The CDR3, as DNA: TGTGCCAGTAGTAAACAGGGTCCGGGCACTGAAGCTTTCTTT.

The chain is built from TRBV4-2 and TRBJ2-1, with TRBD2 identical over 10 bases. The CDR3 has 14 amino acids. The V and J ends lost 7 bases and 9 bases, in that order; junction bases with no gene match: 9. CDR1 and CDR2 (germline): LGHNA, YNFKEQ. As DNA, the CDR3 is TGTGCCAGCACCCCCGCTAGCGGGAGCGGTGAGCAGTTCTTC. It yields the protein CASTPASGSGEQFF.

The chain employs TRBV5-4 and TRBJ2-2; TRBD1 matches at 7 bases. Per the germline V gene, CDR1 is SGHNT and CDR2 is YYREEE (reference sequence). V lost 0 bases and J lost 2; bases outside the gene matches: 4. This CDR3 contains 16 residues. In DNA form, the CDR3 reads TGTGCCAGCAGCTTGGACAGGGGTCTTAACACCGGGGAGCTGTTTTTT. This translates into CASSLDRGLNTGELFF. The full variable domain, its missing parts supplied by reference TRBV5-4 and TRBJ2-2, is ETGVTQSPTHLIKTRGQQVTLRCSSQSGHNTVSWYQQALGQGPQFIFQYYREEENGRGNFPPRFSGLQFPNYSSELNVNALELDDSALYLCASSLDRGLNTGELFFGEGSRLTVL.

J is TRBJ2-7 and V is TRBV28; D is undetermined. This CDR3 is built from 12 residues. Trimming stripped 7 bases from V and 2 bases from J, with 9 bases between. The germline V gene has CDR1 MDHEN and CDR2 SYDVKM. The CDR3 spells CASTDLAYEQYF. The CDR3 DNA is TGTGCCAGCACTGACTTGGCCTACGAGCAGTACTTC.

The rearrangement links TRBV11-2 to TRBJ2-1; tentative D call: TRBD2 (6 bases). V was shortened by 5 bases and J by 7 bases, with 21 bases between the two germline ends. The CDR3 is made up of 16 amino acids. Germline values: CDR1 SGHAT, CDR2 FQNNGV. In nucleotides, the CDR3 is TGTGCCAGCAGCCGGGGGAGCGCGCTGAGGGTGAATGAGCAGTTCTTC. Amino acid sequence: CASSRGSALRVNEQFF.

The chain carries TRBV28 and TRBJ2-7; TRBD1 or TRBD2 may be the D gene (5 bases each). V lost 6 bases to trimming and J lost 4 bases, with 13 bases between them. This CDR3 region has 13 residues. Germline V CDR1 and CDR2: MDHEN, SYDVKM. The CDR3 region has the DNA TGTGCCAGCAGCCTCGGGACCCCATACGAGCAGTACTTC. Its translation is CASSLGTPYEQYF. The full variable domain, rest sourced from reference TRBV28 and TRBJ2-7, is DVKVTQSSRYLVKRTGEKVFLECVQDMDHENMFWYRQDPGLGLRLIYFSYDVKMKEKGDIPEGYSVSREKKERFSLILESASTNQTSMYLCASSLGTPYEQYFGPGTRLTVT.

J is TRBJ2-1 and V is TRBV29-1; 8 bases are a match to TRBD1. CDR3 size: 14 residues. Losses at the gene ends were 8 bases for V and 7 bases for J; bases not matched to a gene: 13. CDR1 is SQVTM and CDR2 is ANQGSEA in the germline V gene. The CDR3 DNA reads TGCAGCTATCTCTCGGGACAGGAGGGTAATGAGCAGTTCTTC. It specifies CSYLSGQEGNEQFF.

The chain has TRBV4-1 and TRBJ2-4; possible D gene TRBD2, 5 bases. The CDR3 runs 11 residues. Looked up from germline, CDR1 is MGHRA and CDR2 is YSYEKL. The V and J ends lost 0 bases and 15 bases respectively, with 9 bases between them. The CDR3 loop reads CASSQEREGYF. CDR3 nucleotide sequence: TGCGCCAGCAGCCAAGAGCGTGAGGGGTACTTC.

J is TRBJ2-2 and V is TRBV5-6; D unresolved. From germline, CDR1 is SGHDT and CDR2 YYEEEE. The CDR3 is 13 residues long. V lost 0 bases and J 1 base, leaving 1 base between the germline ends. CDR3 sequence (DNA): TGTGCCAGCAGCTTGGGGAACACCGGGGAGCTGTTTTTT. Translated, it gives CASSLGNTGELFF.

This clone was picked up a small number of times. This sequence joins TRBV23-1 and TRBJ1-5; maybe TRBD1 (5 bases). TRBV23-1 is reported as an ORF; its role is uncertain. The CDR3 extends over 13 amino acids. V was clipped by 3 bases and J by 9 bases, with 12 bases between them. This chain's CDR3 is CASSHGGLGPQHF. In DNA, the CDR3 is TGCGCCAGCAGTCATGGGGGACTCGGGCCCCAGCATTTT.